The T cell receptor (beta chain) described here comes from a study of CD8+ T cells in alopecia areata. RNA extraction and reverse transcription yielded cDNA as sequencing template. Generated by immunoSEQ multiplex PCR, the TCRdb table keeps only in-frame clones and is missing some. The sample carries approximately 180,000 clones, roughly 60% recorded once. Peripheral blood and lesional scalp punch biopsies came from alopecia areata patients. This clone was observed a handful of times. The ends were cut back, 8 bases at V and 2 bases at J, with 21 bases in the middle. The CDR3 runs to 16 residues. The V gene's germline CDR1 is SNHLY and CDR2 FYNNEI.

This sequence was found in a human donor with alopecia areata. The sample consisted of CD4+ T cells sorted from blood, taken at week 0. The chain links TRBV2 to TRBJ2-5; TRBD1 is a possible D gene (6 bases). The CDR3 loop is CASCPLQGGGQETQYF. CDR3 nucleotide sequence: TGTGCCAGCTGCCCTCTACAGGGCGGTGGGCAAGAGACCCAGTACTTC. The variable domain in full, with the rest retrieved from reference TRBV2 and TRBJ2-5, is EPEVTQTPSHQVTQMGQEVILRCVPISNHLYFYWYRQILGQKVEFLVSFYNNEISEKSEIFDDQFSVERPDGSNFTLKIRSTKLEDSAMYFCASCPLQGGGQETQYFGPGTRLLVL.